Sequencing of this TCR beta chain was carried out in a study of T cell changes during pregnancy in multiple sclerosis. Here immunoSEQ multiplex PCR was the method, and the copy in TCRdb shows in-frame clones only, minus some. Among about 110,000 clones, about 90% were seen once, and the ten largest hold roughly 1.6%. The sequence was collected from a female donor with multiple sclerosis, enrolled in a pregnancy study. The sequences come from peripheral blood, collected before pregnancy.

CDR3 loop: CATSPQGRGGYTF. CDR3 nucleotides: TGTGCCACCAGCCCCCAGGGTCGTGGAGGCTACACCTTC. V is TRBV15 and J is TRBJ1-2, with D perhaps TRBD1 (5 bases). There are 13 residues in the CDR3. Germline assignment: CDR1 LNHNV and CDR2 YYDKDF (reference sequence). V lost 5 bases and J 8 bases, leaving 15 bases between the germline ends. The variable domain in full, completed from reference TRBV15 and TRBJ1-2, reads DAMVIQNPRYQVTQFGKPVTLSCSQTLNHNVMYWYQQKSSQAPKLLFHYYDKDFNNEADTPDNFQSRRPNTSFCFLDIRSPGLGDTAMYLCATSPQGRGGYTFGSGTRLTVV.